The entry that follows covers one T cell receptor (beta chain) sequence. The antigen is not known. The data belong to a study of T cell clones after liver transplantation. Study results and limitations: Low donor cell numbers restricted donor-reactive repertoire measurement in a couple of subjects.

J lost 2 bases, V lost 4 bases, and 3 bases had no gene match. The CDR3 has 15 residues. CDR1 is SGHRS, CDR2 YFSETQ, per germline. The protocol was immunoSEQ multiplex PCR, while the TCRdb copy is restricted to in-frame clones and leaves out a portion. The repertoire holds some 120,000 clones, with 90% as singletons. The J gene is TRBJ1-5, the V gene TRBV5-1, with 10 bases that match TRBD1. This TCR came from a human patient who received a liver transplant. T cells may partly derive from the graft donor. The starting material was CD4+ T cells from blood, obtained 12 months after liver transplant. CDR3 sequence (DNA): TGCGCCAGCAGCGACGGACAGGGGGGCAATCAGCCCCAGCATTTT. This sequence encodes CASSDGQGGNQPQHF.